Sequencing of this TCR beta chain was carried out in a study of technical replicates of blood from a few donors. Produced via immunoSEQ multiplex PCR; TCRdb's table is partial and in-frame only. The data show approximately 79,000 clones, 97% seen once. The germline V gene encodes CDR1 SGHDT and CDR2 YYEEEE. This CDR3 has 16 amino acids. Losses at the gene ends were 2 bases for V and 3 bases for J; bases not matched to a gene: 7. This chain joins TRBV5-6 and TRBJ2-3; 9 bases match TRBD1. The clonotype was recovered from a human donor in good health. The sequenced sample consisted of T cells isolated from PBMCs. CDR3 sequence: CASSLTGTGLTDTQYF. The CDR3 bases are TGTGCCAGCAGCTTAACCGGGACAGGGCTGACAGATACGCAGTATTTT.